These T cell receptor beta chains were read from a single sample in a study of spatial heterogeneity in lung cancer. In TCRdb, the 5' RACE reads were re-called with MiXCR into one record per CDR3 protein. Of about 9,200 distinct CDR3 sequences listed, roughly 8.4% were seen once; the top ten hold around a quarter. The source was lung tumor tissue, collected at surgery. These receptors came from a male donor with early-stage non-small cell lung cancer. CDR3s include the opening cysteine and the closing phenylalanine or tryptophan. The D gene is left open where the match is weak. Size is omitted from some rows. Given values are once, few, many or a class for expanded clones.

d_gene: NA; j_gene: TRBJ2-2; abundance: few; v_gene: TRBV2; CDR3nt: TGTGCCAGCTGGAGGGGGGCTAGCACCGGGGAGCTGTTTTTT; CDR3aa: CASWRGASTGELFF
d_gene: NA; j_gene: TRBJ2-7; abundance: large; v_gene: TRBV10-3; CDR3nt: TGTGCCATCAGTGAAAGCTCCTACGAGCAGTACTTC; CDR3aa: CAISESSYEQYF
d_gene: NA; j_gene: TRBJ2-1; abundance: medium-sized; v_gene: TRBV7-9; CDR3nt: TGTGCCAGCAGCTATACGAGGAATGAGCAGTTCTTC; CDR3aa: CASSYTRNEQFF
d_gene: NA; j_gene: TRBJ1-1; abundance: many; v_gene: TRBV18; CDR3nt: TGTGCCAGCTCACCGACCGGGCCTGAAGCTTTCTTT; CDR3aa: CASSPTGPEAFF
d_gene: NA; j_gene: TRBJ2-7; abundance: medium-sized; v_gene: TRBV11-2; CDR3nt: TGTGCCAGCAGCTTCACAGGGCCTAGCTCCTACGAGCAGTACTTC; CDR3aa: CASSFTGPSSYEQYF
d_gene: NA; j_gene: TRBJ1-2; abundance: many; v_gene: TRBV14; CDR3nt: TGTGCCAGCAGCCAAAATGGCTACACCTTC; CDR3aa: CASSQNGYTF
d_gene: TRBD1; j_gene: TRBJ1-1; abundance: medium-sized; v_gene: TRBV2; CDR3nt: TGTGCCAGCAGTGTGAACAGGGGCACTGAAGCTTTCTTT; CDR3aa: CASSVNRGTEAFF
d_gene: TRBD1; j_gene: TRBJ2-1; abundance: many; v_gene: TRBV5-1; CDR3nt: TGCGCCAGCAGCTTGGGAGTACAGGGGAGTGAGCAGTTCTTC; CDR3aa: CASSLGVQGSEQFF
d_gene: TRBD2; j_gene: TRBJ2-1; abundance: many; v_gene: TRBV7-9; CDR3nt: TGTGCCAGCAGCTTAGTCGTAGCGTTTGGCGGGAGGACCTACAATGAGCAGTTCTTC; CDR3aa: CASSLVVAFGGRTYNEQFF
d_gene: NA; j_gene: TRBJ2-4; abundance: large; v_gene: TRBV7-8; CDR3nt: TGTGCCAGCAGCTCGAACAGGGGGGGAAACATTCAGTACTTC; CDR3aa: CASSSNRGGNIQYF
d_gene: NA; j_gene: TRBJ1-6; abundance: many; v_gene: TRBV6-5; CDR3nt: TGTGCCAGCAGTTACTCGCCGGGAACTAGTTCACCCCTCCACTTT; CDR3aa: CASSYSPGTSSPLHF
d_gene: TRBD2; j_gene: TRBJ2-2; abundance: many; v_gene: TRBV25-1; CDR3nt: TGTGCCAGCAGTGTGGCTAGCGGGACTGACGGGGAGCTGTTTTTT; CDR3aa: CASSVASGTDGELFF
d_gene: NA; j_gene: TRBJ2-5; abundance: many; v_gene: TRBV7-9; CDR3nt: TGTGCCAGCAGCCGCGGGACGGAAGAGACCCAGTACTTC; CDR3aa: CASSRGTEETQYF
d_gene: NA; j_gene: TRBJ2-1; abundance: many; v_gene: TRBV28; CDR3nt: TGTGCCAGCAGGAGGGACCCAAAATCCGATGAGCAGTTCTTC; CDR3aa: CASRRDPKSDEQFF
d_gene: NA; j_gene: TRBJ2-7; abundance: many; v_gene: TRBV7-2; CDR3nt: TGTGCCAGCAGCTTAGGCGGGGCGGGGTCCTACGAGCAGTACTTC; CDR3aa: CASSLGGAGSYEQYF
d_gene: NA; j_gene: TRBJ2-7; abundance: many; v_gene: TRBV6-1; CDR3nt: TGTGCCAGCAGTGAATGGGGCAGGAGCTCCTACGAGCAGTACTTC; CDR3aa: CASSEWGRSSYEQYF
d_gene: TRBD2; j_gene: TRBJ2-3; abundance: many; v_gene: TRBV20-1; CDR3nt: TGCAGTGCTAGCCCTACTAGCGGGAGAAGTGCAGATACGCAGTATTTT; CDR3aa: CSASPTSGRSADTQYF
d_gene: NA; j_gene: TRBJ1-5; abundance: many; v_gene: TRBV15; CDR3nt: TGTGCCACCAGCAGAGATGAAACAGGATATCAGCCCCAGCATTTT; CDR3aa: CATSRDETGYQPQHF
d_gene: TRBD1; j_gene: TRBJ2-7; abundance: NA; v_gene: TRBV20-1; CDR3nt: TGCAGTGCTAGAGATGGGGACAGGGCAACCTACGAGCAGTACTTC; CDR3aa: CSARDGDRATYEQYF
d_gene: TRBD1; j_gene: TRBJ1-2; abundance: many; v_gene: TRBV29-1; CDR3nt: TGCAGCGTGGGACAGTCTAACTATGGCTACACCTTC; CDR3aa: CSVGQSNYGYTF
d_gene: NA; j_gene: TRBJ2-7; abundance: few; v_gene: TRBV4-1; CDR3nt: TGCGCCAGCAGTCCGCGGCAGGGGCGCGAGCAGTACTTC; CDR3aa: CASSPRQGREQYF
d_gene: NA; j_gene: TRBJ1-2; abundance: NA; v_gene: TRBV5-6; CDR3nt: TGTGCCAGCAGCCCGACGGACAGACTTAACTATGGCTACACCTTC; CDR3aa: CASSPTDRLNYGYTF
d_gene: NA; j_gene: TRBJ2-3; abundance: many; v_gene: TRBV13; CDR3nt: TGTGCCAGCAGCATCACAGATACGCAGTATTTT; CDR3aa: CASSITDTQYF
d_gene: TRBD2; j_gene: TRBJ2-1; abundance: few; v_gene: TRBV12-3/TRBV12-4; CDR3nt: TGTGCCAGCAGTTTATTTAGCGGGGGCTACAATGAGCAGTTCTTC; CDR3aa: CASSLFSGGYNEQFF
d_gene: TRBD1; j_gene: TRBJ2-7; abundance: few; v_gene: TRBV4-1; CDR3nt: TGCGCCAGCAGCCAAGGGACAGGGGGAACCTACGAGCAGTACTTC; CDR3aa: CASSQGTGGTYEQYF
d_gene: NA; j_gene: TRBJ2-3; abundance: many; v_gene: TRBV20-1; CDR3nt: TGCAGTGCTAGTTCTGTACTGGATACGCAGTATTTT; CDR3aa: CSASSVLDTQYF
d_gene: NA; j_gene: TRBJ1-5; abundance: many; v_gene: TRBV28; CDR3nt: TGTGCCAGCAGTTTATGGGCGGACCATAGCAATCAGCCCCAGCATTTT; CDR3aa: CASSLWADHSNQPQHF
d_gene: NA; j_gene: TRBJ1-4; abundance: many; v_gene: TRBV28; CDR3nt: TGTGCCAGCAGGAGAATAGGGAATGAAAAACTGTTTTTT; CDR3aa: CASRRIGNEKLFF
d_gene: NA; j_gene: TRBJ2-1; abundance: NA; v_gene: TRBV7-9; CDR3nt: TGTGCCAGCAGCCCCCCACTAGTCGGGGAGCAGTTCTTC; CDR3aa: CASSPPLVGEQFF
d_gene: NA; j_gene: TRBJ1-1; abundance: many; v_gene: TRBV20-1; CDR3nt: TGCAGTGCTAGGCGCAACTCGAACACTGAAGCTTTCTTT; CDR3aa: CSARRNSNTEAFF
d_gene: TRBD2; j_gene: TRBJ2-1; abundance: many; v_gene: TRBV5-1; CDR3nt: TGCGCCAGCAGCCCCTACGATGTAAGCGGGGCTTTCTACAATGAGCAGTTCTTC; CDR3aa: CASSPYDVSGAFYNEQFF
d_gene: NA; j_gene: TRBJ1-1; abundance: few; v_gene: TRBV28; CDR3nt: TGTGCCAGCAGGAATCCCCCCGAGAACACTGAAGCTTTCTTT; CDR3aa: CASRNPPENTEAFF
d_gene: NA; j_gene: TRBJ2-7; abundance: medium-sized; v_gene: TRBV6-5; CDR3nt: TGTGCCAGCAGTTACCGTCACGGGAGCTACGAGCAGTACTTC; CDR3aa: CASSYRHGSYEQYF
d_gene: TRBD1; j_gene: TRBJ2-7; abundance: large; v_gene: TRBV5-1; CDR3nt: TGCGCCAGCAGCCTGGACAGGCAGGACTACGAGCAGTACTTC; CDR3aa: CASSLDRQDYEQYF
d_gene: NA; j_gene: TRBJ1-2; abundance: many; v_gene: TRBV6-2/TRBV6-3; CDR3nt: TGTGCCGCCCGAGGTGAGAACTATGGCTACACCTTC; CDR3aa: CAARGENYGYTF
d_gene: TRBD2; j_gene: TRBJ2-7; abundance: many; v_gene: TRBV6-5; CDR3nt: TGTGCCAGCAGTAAAGGATCCCCTAGCGGGAGTGTCGGCGAGCAGTACTTC; CDR3aa: CASSKGSPSGSVGEQYF
d_gene: NA; j_gene: TRBJ2-1; abundance: many; v_gene: TRBV6-5; CDR3nt: TGTGCCAGCAGTTACTCGCCCGGGAACTCCTACAATGAGCAGTTCTTC; CDR3aa: CASSYSPGNSYNEQFF
d_gene: NA; j_gene: TRBJ1-1; abundance: many; v_gene: TRBV20-1; CDR3nt: TGCAGTGCTACAAAGGGGTATCCCGCTGAAGCTTTCTTT; CDR3aa: CSATKGYPAEAFF
d_gene: TRBD1; j_gene: TRBJ2-5; abundance: many; v_gene: TRBV19; CDR3nt: TGTGCCAGTAGTATCGGATACAGGGGATCGGGCCAAGAGACCCAGTACTTC; CDR3aa: CASSIGYRGSGQETQYF
d_gene: TRBD1; j_gene: TRBJ2-7; abundance: few; v_gene: TRBV6-5; CDR3nt: TGTGCCAGCAGCCTCCGGGACAGGGGGTTCGAGCAGTACTTC; CDR3aa: CASSLRDRGFEQYF
d_gene: NA; j_gene: TRBJ1-5; abundance: medium-sized; v_gene: TRBV28; CDR3nt: TGTGCCAGCAGTGATGACTGGTTAGGAAGGGCGAGCAATCAGCCCCAGCATTTT; CDR3aa: CASSDDWLGRASNQPQHF
d_gene: NA; j_gene: TRBJ2-5; abundance: medium-sized; v_gene: TRBV5-1; CDR3nt: TGCGCCAGCAGCTTGGGACAGTCACAAGAGACCCAGTACTTC; CDR3aa: CASSLGQSQETQYF
d_gene: NA; j_gene: TRBJ1-1; abundance: many; v_gene: TRBV10-1; CDR3nt: TGCGCCAGCAGCTTAGGGGGGAACACTGAAGCTTTCTTT; CDR3aa: CASSLGGNTEAFF
d_gene: NA; j_gene: TRBJ2-1; abundance: medium-sized; v_gene: TRBV6-2/TRBV6-3; CDR3nt: TGTGCCAGCAGTACCCCGCCGAGGAGCTTCTACAATGAGCAGTTCTTC; CDR3aa: CASSTPPRSFYNEQFF
d_gene: NA; j_gene: TRBJ2-1; abundance: many; v_gene: TRBV7-7; CDR3nt: TGTGCTAGCAGCTTGGGCAGGGCTGATGAGCAGTTCTTC; CDR3aa: CASSLGRADEQFF
d_gene: NA; j_gene: TRBJ2-7; abundance: many; v_gene: TRBV6-5; CDR3nt: TGTGCCAGCAGAGGGGGAGGAAGCTCCTACGAGCAGTACTTC; CDR3aa: CASRGGGSSYEQYF
d_gene: NA; j_gene: TRBJ2-3; abundance: NA; v_gene: TRBV11-3; CDR3nt: TGTGCCAGCAGCTTAGATAGCTTCAGCACAGATACGCAGTATTTT; CDR3aa: CASSLDSFSTDTQYF
d_gene: NA; j_gene: TRBJ2-2; abundance: many; v_gene: TRBV12-3/TRBV12-4; CDR3nt: TGTGCCAGCAAGCGTGGGGGGACCTTCACCGGGGAGCTGTTTTTT; CDR3aa: CASKRGGTFTGELFF
d_gene: TRBD1; j_gene: TRBJ2-1; abundance: many; v_gene: TRBV20-1; CDR3nt: TGCAGTTCGGTAGGGACAGGGCTGGAGGGCTCCTACAATGAGCAGTTCTTC; CDR3aa: CSSVGTGLEGSYNEQFF
d_gene: NA; j_gene: TRBJ1-2; abundance: many; v_gene: TRBV5-1; CDR3nt: TGCGCCAGCAGCTTCTTACCTACAGGGTCCAATAACTATGGCTACACCTTC; CDR3aa: CASSFLPTGSNNYGYTF
d_gene: NA; j_gene: TRBJ1-5; abundance: few; v_gene: TRBV11-2; CDR3nt: TGTGCCAGCAGCTTAGAAAGGGGTCAGCCCCAGCATTTT; CDR3aa: CASSLERGQPQHF
d_gene: TRBD1; j_gene: TRBJ2-2; abundance: many; v_gene: TRBV7-8; CDR3nt: TGTGCCAGCAGCCCCCGACAGGGGCGCACCGGGGAGCTGTTTTTT; CDR3aa: CASSPRQGRTGELFF
d_gene: NA; j_gene: TRBJ2-7; abundance: NA; v_gene: TRBV4-1; CDR3nt: TGCGCCAGCAGCCAAGCCTCCGGTCCCTACGAGCAGTACTTC; CDR3aa: CASSQASGPYEQYF
d_gene: NA; j_gene: TRBJ2-5; abundance: medium-sized; v_gene: TRBV18; CDR3nt: TGTGCCAGCTCACCCATAATTGGGACGGTCCAAGAGACCCAGTACTTC; CDR3aa: CASSPIIGTVQETQYF
d_gene: NA; j_gene: TRBJ2-7; abundance: many; v_gene: TRBV6-5; CDR3nt: TGTGCCAGCAGTTACGGGTACTCCTACGAGCAGTACTTC; CDR3aa: CASSYGYSYEQYF
d_gene: NA; j_gene: TRBJ2-1; abundance: many; v_gene: TRBV7-2; CDR3nt: TGTGCCAGCAGCCCCCAGGAGGCATACAATGAGCAGTTCTTC; CDR3aa: CASSPQEAYNEQFF
d_gene: NA; j_gene: TRBJ1-1; abundance: NA; v_gene: TRBV18; CDR3nt: TGTGCCAGCTCAGACGGCCCGAACACTGAAGCTTTCTTT; CDR3aa: CASSDGPNTEAFF
d_gene: NA; j_gene: TRBJ2-5; abundance: many; v_gene: TRBV9; CDR3nt: TGTGCCAGCAGCGTAGCCGGGAGCGAGACCCAGTACTTC; CDR3aa: CASSVAGSETQYF
d_gene: TRBD2; j_gene: TRBJ2-5; abundance: many; v_gene: TRBV29-1; CDR3nt: TGCAGCGGGGGGACTAGCATGGGAGAGACCCAGTACTTC; CDR3aa: CSGGTSMGETQYF
d_gene: TRBD1; j_gene: TRBJ2-2; abundance: few; v_gene: TRBV7-6; CDR3nt: TGTGCCAGCAGCTTAGTAGGGGACAGGGGCACCGGGGAGCTGTTTTTT; CDR3aa: CASSLVGDRGTGELFF